Shown below are 15 T cell receptor beta chains from a single sample sequenced in a study of blood T cell repertoires in COVID-19 (dated by TCRdb to 2018 to 2020). The method behind the library was the immunoSEQ multiplex PCR assay. The source is immuneACCESS, and TCRdb retained only in-frame sequences with V and J called. Part of the clones is not carried over; for the studies checked, unresolved V genes explain less than half of this, and the remainder is unexplained. The sample contains roughly 21,000 clones, roughly 85% of them found a single time. Of the sample, 9% to 15% is held by the ten largest clones. The sample taken for sequencing was peripheral blood. Receptors originate from a woman older than 75 with active or convalescent COVID-19.

V is TRBV11-2 and J is TRBJ1-1; 9 positions match TRBD1. There are 17 residues in the CDR3. V trimming: 3 bases; J trimming: 1 base; junction bases outside the gene matches: 9. From germline, CDR1 is SGHAT and CDR2 FQNNGV. The CDR3: CASSFVTGGSPNTEAFF. CDR3 nucleotide sequence: TGTGCCAGCAGCTTCGTCACAGGGGGCTCTCCGAACACTGAAGCTTTCTTT.

The chain links TRBV28 to TRBJ2-7, with TRBD1 identical over 8 bases. The V segment lost 1 base and the J segment 6 bases; nucleotides outside the gene matches: 11. Germline V gene sequence: CDR1 MDHEN, CDR2 SYDVKM. The CDR3 is 16 residues long. The CDR3 DNA is TGTGCCAGCAGTTTATTAGGCCCCCGCAGGGGGCTCGAGCAGTACTTC. Its translation: CASSLLGPRRGLEQYF.

The chain uses TRBV28 and TRBJ2-1; 10 bases fit TRBD1. The CDR3 totals 15 residues. The germline gives CDR1 MDHEN, CDR2 SYDVKM. V was pared by 5 bases and J by 9 bases, with 10 bases of the junction left unmatched. The CDR3 here is CASSRRQGASGEQFF. Written as DNA, the CDR3 is TGTGCCAGCAGTCGCAGACAGGGGGCAAGCGGTGAGCAGTTCTTC.

The V gene is TRBV7-2, the J gene TRBJ2-7, with D tentatively TRBD1 (5 bases). Germline V gene data show CDR1 as SGHTA and CDR2 as FQGNSA. This CDR3 region has 14 residues. The ends were cut back, 2 bases at V and 5 bases at J, with 13 bases in the middle. This chain's CDR3 is CASSLQSRGHEQYF. The CDR3, as DNA: TGTGCCAGCAGCTTACAGAGTAGGGGCCACGAGCAGTACTTC.

This clone was picked up one time. The V call is TRBV19, the J call TRBJ2-1, with TRBD1 matching over 11 bases. This CDR3 region has 16 residues. Per germline, CDR1 LNHDA and CDR2 SQIVND (reference sequence). V was pared by 5 bases and J by 6 bases, with 9 bases of the junction left unmatched. CDR3 DNA sequence: TGTGCCAGTAGTGACAGAGGACAGGGGGCGCGCAATGAGCAGTTCTTC. Translation: CASSDRGQGARNEQFF.

V gene TRBV7-2 combines with J gene TRBJ2-2, with TRBD2 identical over 16 bases. J lost 6 bases, V lost 3 bases, and 1 base had no gene match. The CDR3 contains 16 residues. CDR1 is SGHTA, CDR2 FQGNSA, per germline. CDR3 DNA: TGTGCCAGCAGCTTGGGACTAGCGGGGGGGCCCGGGGAGCTGTTTTTT. Translation gives CASSLGLAGGPGELFF.

This clone was found once. This chain links TRBV11-2 with TRBJ2-3; D gene ambiguous. Trimming removed 2 bases at V and 0 bases at J, with 12 bases between. Per the germline V gene, CDR1 is SGHAT and CDR2 is FQNNGV. CDR3 size: 16 residues. The CDR3 region has the DNA TGTGCCAGCAGCTTACGAGCGCACCTTAGCACAGATACGCAGTATTTT. This sequence encodes CASSLRAHLSTDTQYF.

The chain couples TRBV27 to TRBJ2-1; 9 bases line up with TRBD2. The CDR3 runs to 16 residues. Trimming at V came to 4 bases and at J to 5 bases, leaving 9 bases not matched to a gene. The germline CDR1 and CDR2 sequences are MNHEY and SMNVEV (reference sequence). This chain's CDR3 is CASSSPGLARHNEQFF. The CDR3 DNA sequence: TGTGCCAGCAGTTCCCCGGGACTAGCAAGGCACAATGAGCAGTTCTTC.

The genes are TRBV5-6 and TRBJ2-7; possibly TRBD2 for D (5 bases). V dropped 0 bases and J dropped 4 bases, with 8 bases sitting between them. Looked up from germline, CDR1 is SGHDT and CDR2 is YYEEEE. The CDR3 is 13 amino acids. The CDR3 sequence is CASSLVGIYEQYF. DNA of the CDR3: TGTGCCAGCAGCTTGGTCGGGATTTACGAGCAGTACTTC. Variable domain in full (rest from reference TRBV5-6 and TRBJ2-7): DAGVTQSPTHLIKTRGQQVTLRCSPKSGHDTVSWYQQALGQGPQFIFQYYEEEERQRGNFPDRFSGHQFPNYSSELNVNALLLGDSALYLCASSLVGIYEQYFGPGTRLTVT.

V usage is TRBV6-4 and J usage is TRBJ2-2; 7 bases fit TRBD2. The CDR3 length is 14 residues. Germline V CDR1 and CDR2: MRHNA, SNTAGT. With 6 bases clipped from V and 4 bases from J, the junction kept 5 bases outside the gene matches. DNA of the CDR3: TGTGCCAGCAGCAATCTAGCGGCCACCGGGGAGCTGTTTTTT. As protein: CASSNLAATGELFF.

CDR3 in DNA: TGTGCCAGCCAAACTTCGCGGGGGGTTATCAATGAGCAGTTCTTC. Protein: CASQTSRGVINEQFF. The chain has TRBV11-1 and TRBJ2-1; 8 nucleotides match TRBD2. Germline CDR1 and CDR2: SGHAT and FQDESV (reference sequence). The CDR3 is 15 residues long. V lost 8 bases to trimming and J lost 6 bases; unmatched junction nucleotides: 12.

V gene TRBV7-2 combines with J gene TRBJ2-5; TRBD1 agrees at 8 bases. In germline, CDR1 is SGHTA, CDR2 FQGNSA. The CDR3 is 15 residues long. The ends lost 3 bases at V and 5 bases at J; junction bases unmatched: 8. The CDR3 here is CASSFTGQGAETQYF. DNA of the CDR3: TGTGCCAGCAGCTTCACGGGCCAGGGGGCGGAGACCCAGTACTTC.

V gene TRBV14 combines with J gene TRBJ2-2; 7 nucleotides agree with TRBD1. CDR1 is SGHDN and CDR2 is FVKESK in the germline V gene. V lost 2 bases, J lost 2 bases, and 2 bases stayed unmatched. The CDR3 has 15 residues. The CDR3 reads CASSQHRGNTGELFF. CDR3 DNA: TGTGCCAGCAGCCAACACAGGGGTAACACCGGGGAGCTGTTTTTT.

The V and J genes are TRBV11-2 and TRBJ2-1; 9 bases fit TRBD2. The germline V gene encodes CDR1 SGHAT and CDR2 FQNNGV. CDR3 length equals 15 residues. With V trimmed by 5 bases and J by 4 bases, 6 bases remained unmatched. CDR3 nucleotides: TGTGCCAGCAGCCCTCGACTAGCGGATTACAATGAGCAGTTCTTC. This gives the protein CASSPRLADYNEQFF.

The chain has TRBV7-2 and TRBJ1-4; D might be TRBD1 (6 bases). The CDR3 covers 15 residues. The ends were cut back, 6 bases at V and 7 bases at J, with 18 bases in the middle. CDR1 SGHTA and CDR2 FQGNSA come from the germline V gene. The CDR3 region is CASRPAGADGEKLFF. In nucleotides, the CDR3 is TGTGCCAGCAGACCAGCGGGGGCCGATGGTGAAAAACTGTTTTTT.